This T cell receptor (beta chain) was obtained from a study of blood T cell repertoires in COVID-19. Germline V gene sequence: CDR1 SGDLS, CDR2 YYNGEE. The CDR3 is made up of 15 amino acids. V dropped 0 bases and J dropped 6; count of bases not matched to a gene: 6. Only in-frame clones appear in the TCRdb table, and some are missing; sequencing was by immunoSEQ multiplex PCR. The sample comprises about 210,000 clones, roughly 82% of which are singletons, and about 8% rests with the top ten. This receptor was taken from a woman aged 55-75 years with COVID-19, enrolled during active disease. This chain uses TRBV9 with TRBJ2-3; 8 bases fit TRBD2. The sample was peripheral blood. The chain's CDR3 is CASSVESGTRDTQYF. The DNA for the CDR3 is TGTGCCAGCAGCGTAGAGTCAGGGACTAGGGATACGCAGTATTTT.